Listed below are T cell receptor beta chains from one sample, sequenced in a study of cytomegalovirus exposure and HLA in healthy donors. Sequencing used immunoSEQ multiplex PCR; TCRdb keeps in-frame clones, though not all of them. This sample carries about 89,000 clones, less than 75% of them seen once, and the ten largest clones take 2.1%. The sample consisted of PBMCs. The receptors were gathered from a man aged 25-45 years in good health and CMV-seronegative. CDR3s include the opening cysteine and the closing phenylalanine or tryptophan. The D gene is left open where the match is weak. Only part of the rows carry a size: once, few, many, or a class if the clone is expanded.

len: 15
d_gene: TRBD1
abundance: NA
v_gene: TRBV6-1
j_gene: TRBJ2-7
CDR3nt: TGTGCCAGCAGAGAGGGACAGGGGTTCTCCTACGAGCAGTACTTC
CDR3aa: CASREGQGFSYEQYF

len: 14
d_gene: TRBD2
abundance: NA
v_gene: TRBV7-6
j_gene: TRBJ2-7
CDR3nt: TGTGCCAGCAGCCAAGCGGGAGGTATCGACGAGCAGTACTTC
CDR3aa: CASSQAGGIDEQYF

len: 17
d_gene: TRBD1
abundance: few
v_gene: TRBV10-3
j_gene: TRBJ2-5
CDR3nt: TGTGCCATGGCCCCGGGACAGGGGGCTCTTAGGGAGGAGACCCAGTACTTC
CDR3aa: CAMAPGQGALREETQYF

len: 12
d_gene: NA
abundance: few
v_gene: TRBV29-1
j_gene: TRBJ2-5
CDR3nt: TGCAGCGTTGCTAGTACGTTGGAGACCCAGTACTTC
CDR3aa: CSVASTLETQYF

len: 15
d_gene: NA
abundance: NA
v_gene: TRBV4-3
j_gene: TRBJ2-5
CDR3nt: TGCGCCAGCAGCCAAGACACAGGGTTTAGAGAGACCCAGTACTTC
CDR3aa: CASSQDTGFRETQYF

len: 17
d_gene: NA
abundance: few
v_gene: TRBV7-9
j_gene: TRBJ2-3
CDR3nt: TGTGCCAGCAGCTTTTTAGGGGGGGAGACCGATTCAGATACGCAGTATTTT
CDR3aa: CASSFLGGETDSDTQYF

len: 11
d_gene: NA
abundance: NA
v_gene: TRBV30
j_gene: TRBJ1-2
CDR3nt: TGTGCCTGGAGTGTATCCCCAGGCCGCACCTTC
CDR3aa: CAWSVSPGRTF

len: 14
d_gene: NA
abundance: NA
v_gene: TRBV7-9
j_gene: TRBJ1-2
CDR3nt: TGTGCCAGCAGCCCCGCTACAGTCAACTATGGCTACACCTTC
CDR3aa: CASSPATVNYGYTF

len: 19
d_gene: TRBD2
abundance: NA
v_gene: TRBV5-4
j_gene: TRBJ2-2
CDR3nt: TGTGCCAGCAGCTTGGGGCTCCGAACACTAGCGGGAGGAAACGGGGAGCTGTTTTTT
CDR3aa: CASSLGLRTLAGGNGELFF

len: 12
d_gene: NA
abundance: NA
v_gene: TRBV7-9
j_gene: TRBJ2-5
CDR3nt: TGTTCCAGCAGCTTACCGCATCAGGCCCAGTACTTC
CDR3aa: CSSSLPHQAQYF